This is a list of T cell receptor beta chains from one sample in a study of CD8 T cells in ankylosing spondylitis. One entry per CDR3 protein results from TCRdb running MiXCR on the 5' RACE reads. The sample includes roughly 60,000 distinct CDR3 sequences, about 6.2% of them seen just once. The sequenced sample was synovial fluid, either unsorted or a sorted T cell fraction (not recorded which). These receptors all stem from a male donor with ankylosing spondylitis. The CDR3 runs from the conserved cysteine through the conserved F or W. A D gene is named only where the DNA matches it firmly. Not all rows give a size; the values are once, few, many and, for expanded clones, a class.

13	TRBV6-1	TRBJ2-5	NA	many	CASRVDGGWTQYF	TGTGCCAGCAGAGTGGACGGGGGTTGGACCCAGTACTTC
14	TRBV5-6	TRBJ1-5	TRBD1	many	CASSRQGTGQPQHF	TGTGCCAGCAGCCGACAGGGGACGGGGCAGCCCCAGCATTTT
14	TRBV15	TRBJ1-2	NA	many	CATSRANGNYGYTF	TGTGCCACCAGCAGAGCAAACGGAAACTATGGCTACACCTTC
16	TRBV4-3	TRBJ1-1	NA	NA	CANSQDYGRGWTEAFF	TGCGCCAACAGCCAAGATTACGGCAGGGGATGGACTGAAGCTTTCTTT
19	TRBV6-5	TRBJ1-5	TRBD1	many	CASSSGQGARASSNQPQHF	TGTGCCAGCAGTTCGGGACAGGGGGCGCGGGCTTCTTCCAATCAGCCCCAGCATTTT
14	TRBV6-1	TRBJ1-5	TRBD1	many	CASRLGQAVQPQHF	TGTGCCAGCAGGCTCGGACAGGCGGTTCAGCCCCAGCATTTT
12	TRBV20-1	TRBJ2-7	NA	NA	CSTSWLGYEQYF	TGCAGTACTAGCTGGTTGGGTTACGAGCAGTACTTC
15	TRBV4-2	TRBJ1-5	TRBD1	many	CASSPGDRSNQPQHF	TGTGCCAGCAGCCCCGGGGACAGGTCCAATCAGCCCCAGCATTTT
11	TRBV28	TRBJ2-7	NA	few	CASSFGHEQYF	TGTGCCAGCAGTTTCGGCCACGAGCAGTACTTC
12	TRBV29-1	TRBJ2-6	NA	many	CSVRSGANVLTF	TGCAGCGTTCGGTCTGGGGCCAACGTCCTGACTTTC
17	TRBV19	TRBJ2-1	TRBD1	NA	CASSKARTGGPYNEQFF	TGTGCCAGTAGCAAAGCCCGGACAGGGGGACCCTACAATGAGCAGTTCTTC
13	TRBV20-1	TRBJ1-2	TRBD1	many	CSARVTGAYGYTF	TGCAGTGCTAGAGTAACAGGGGCCTATGGCTACACCTTC
14	TRBV9	TRBJ2-7	NA	many	CASSVGGRSYEQYF	TGTGCCAGCAGCGTAGGTGGTAGGTCCTACGAGCAGTACTTC
12	TRBV29-1	TRBJ1-4	NA	few	CSAARTGEKLFF	TGCAGCGCGGCCAGGACTGGCGAAAAACTGTTTTTT
17	TRBV28	TRBJ2-3	NA	many	CASSSPGGPKAGDTQYF	TGTGCCAGCAGTTCGCCCGGTGGGCCCAAAGCCGGAGATACGCAGTATTTT
16	TRBV4-1	TRBJ1-2	NA	few	CASSQDSSSIFSGYTF	TGCGCCAGCAGCCAAGATTCGTCCAGCATCTTCAGTGGCTACACCTTC
13	TRBV11-3	TRBJ2-4	NA	few	CASSLEEGNIQYF	TGTGCCAGCAGCTTAGAGGAGGGAAACATTCAGTACTTC
15	TRBV12-3/TRBV12-4	TRBJ1-1	NA	many	CASSRGGNMNTEAFF	TGTGCCAGCAGCCGGGGGGGCAACATGAACACTGAAGCTTTCTTT
13	TRBV29-1	TRBJ1-1	NA	many	CSVEYGRSTEAFF	TGCAGCGTAGAATACGGTAGATCCACTGAAGCTTTCTTT